This TCR beta chain was captured in a study of blood T cell repertoires in COVID-19. Study information: Samples representing acute and convalescent COVID-19 were sourced from the United States, Italy and Spain.

Assay: immunoSEQ multiplex PCR; the TCRdb copy retains only in-frame clones and omits some. The profile shows under 85,000 clones, around 85% of them singletons. Germline CDR1 is SGDLS and CDR2 is YYNGEE. The CDR3 totals 16 residues. After removal of 4 bases from V and 5 bases from J, the junction contained 9 bases not matched to a gene. The receptor was derived from a man in his forties or fifties with COVID-19, enrolled during active disease. Specimen: peripheral blood. This chain uses TRBV9 with TRBJ2-5, with TRBD2 identical over 12 bases. The CDR3 DNA is TGTGCCAGCAGCACCCGAGGGGGGACTAGCGGGGAGACCCAGTACTTC. This codes for CASSTRGGTSGETQYF.